The 3 T cell receptor beta chains given below trace back to one sample, sequenced in a study of T-cell reconstitution after alpha-beta-depleted transplantation in children. Preparation of the TCRbeta library used unique molecular identifiers. TCRdb re-called the PCR reads through MiXCR, storing one row per CDR3 protein. The sample carries more than 400,000 distinct CDR3 sequences, more than 9.5% recorded once. The sample was PBMCs, mostly from graft donor cells, taken 180 days after TCRalphabeta/CD19-depleted stem cell transplant. The source is a female patient aged 2 to 10 who had a stem cell transplant for aplastic anemia, so the T cells may come from the graft donor.

This clonotype occurred a few times. The V call is TRBV7-9, the J call TRBJ2-7; 9 bases agree with TRBD1. J was trimmed by 5 bases and V by 4 bases; bases with no gene match: 6. The CDR3 has 14 amino acids. Germline lookup yields CDR1 SEHNR and CDR2 FQNEAQ (reference sequence). The CDR3 region is CASSSRQGVHEQYF. Written as DNA, the CDR3 is TGTGCCAGCAGCTCCCGACAGGGGGTCCACGAGCAGTACTTC.

V is TRBV7-6 and J is TRBJ2-5, with 9 bases aligning to TRBD1. V was pared by 5 bases and J by 2 bases, with 6 bases of the junction left unmatched. This CDR3 contains 15 residues. Germline CDR1 is SGHVS and CDR2 is FNYEAQ. This CDR3 is CASSIAGTGQETQYF. CDR3 sequence (DNA): TGTGCCAGCAGCATCGCCGGGACAGGGCAAGAGACCCAGTACTTC.

The table lists this clonotype with many counts. V usage is TRBV29-1 and J usage is TRBJ2-3; TRBD2 matches 10 bases. Trimming took 3 bases from V and 5 from J; bases not matched to a gene: 8. The length of the CDR3 is 15 residues. CDR1 and CDR2 from the germline V gene are SQVTM and ANQGSEA. CDR3: CSVEGASGRRDTQYF. The CDR3 nucleotides read TGCAGCGTTGAGGGGGCTAGCGGGAGACGAGATACGCAGTATTTT.